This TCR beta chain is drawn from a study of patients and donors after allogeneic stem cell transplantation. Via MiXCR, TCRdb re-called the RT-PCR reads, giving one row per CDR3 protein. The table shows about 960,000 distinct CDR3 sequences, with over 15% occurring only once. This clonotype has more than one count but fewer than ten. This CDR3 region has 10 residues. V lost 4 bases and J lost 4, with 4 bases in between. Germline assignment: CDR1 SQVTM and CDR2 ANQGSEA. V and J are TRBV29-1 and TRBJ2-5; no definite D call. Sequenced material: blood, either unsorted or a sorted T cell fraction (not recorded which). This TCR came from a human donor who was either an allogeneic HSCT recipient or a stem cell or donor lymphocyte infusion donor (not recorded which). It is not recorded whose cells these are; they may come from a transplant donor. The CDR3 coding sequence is TGCAGCGTTGTCGTAGAGACCCAGTACTTC. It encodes CSVVVETQYF.